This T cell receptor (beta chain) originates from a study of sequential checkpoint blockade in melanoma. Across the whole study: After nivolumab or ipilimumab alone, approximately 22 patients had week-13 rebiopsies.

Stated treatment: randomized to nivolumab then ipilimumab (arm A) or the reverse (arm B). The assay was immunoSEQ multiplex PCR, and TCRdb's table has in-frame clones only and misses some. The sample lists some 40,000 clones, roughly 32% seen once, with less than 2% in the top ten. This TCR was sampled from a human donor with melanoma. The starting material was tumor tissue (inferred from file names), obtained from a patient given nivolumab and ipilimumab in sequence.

CDR3 coding DNA: TGTGCCAGCAGTTTAGTGAGCTATGGCTACACCTTC. Translation gives CASSLVSYGYTF. This chain connects TRBV28 to TRBJ1-2; no clear D gene. Germline V CDR1 and CDR2: MDHEN, SYDVKM. Trimming stripped 2 bases from V and 4 bases from J, with 5 bases between. The length of the CDR3 is 12 residues.